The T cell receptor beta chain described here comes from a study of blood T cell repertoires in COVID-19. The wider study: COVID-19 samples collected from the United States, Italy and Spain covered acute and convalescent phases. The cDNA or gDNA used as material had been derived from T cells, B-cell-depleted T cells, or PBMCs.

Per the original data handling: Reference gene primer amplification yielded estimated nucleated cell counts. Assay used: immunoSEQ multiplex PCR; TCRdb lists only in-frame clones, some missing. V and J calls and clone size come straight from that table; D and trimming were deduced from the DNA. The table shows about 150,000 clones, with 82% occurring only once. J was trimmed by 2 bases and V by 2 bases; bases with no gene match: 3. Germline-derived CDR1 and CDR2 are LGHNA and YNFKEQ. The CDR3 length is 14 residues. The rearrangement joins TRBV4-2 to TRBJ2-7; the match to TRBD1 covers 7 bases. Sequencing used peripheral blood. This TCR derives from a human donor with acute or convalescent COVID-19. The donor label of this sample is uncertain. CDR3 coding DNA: TGTGCCAGCAGCCAACAGGACAGGACCTACGAGCAGTACTTC. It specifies CASSQQDRTYEQYF.